The clone carrying this TCR beta chain has only a few counts. Via MiXCR, TCRdb re-called the reads, giving one row per CDR3 protein. The repertoire holds about 450,000 distinct CDR3 sequences, with approximately 30% as singletons. The CDR3 has 15 residues. The germline CDR1 and CDR2 sequences are SGDLS and YYNGEE. With 0 bases removed from V and 6 bases from J, the gap between germline ends came to 15 bases. The data belong to a study of T cell repertoires in cytomegalovirus infection. The sample consisted of PBMCs. This sequence was found in a human donor in good health (CMV status not recorded). Some clones in this sample may be carry-over from other donors' samples. The V and J genes are TRBV9 and TRBJ1-1, with D unresolved. The CDR3 DNA reads as TGTGCCAGCAGCGTAGGGATCGGTTTGGGCTCTGAAGCTTTCTTT. Amino acids: CASSVGIGLGSEAFF.